Here is one T cell receptor beta chain with its context. No antigen is known for it. Unique molecular identifiers tagged the TCR beta cDNA libraries. Researchers reported roughly 0.5 million cDNA molecules coming from 1 to 10 million T cells. TCRdb reprocessed the PCR reads via MiXCR and lists one record per CDR3 protein. The top ten hold around 0.55% of the sample, which has fewer than 850,000 distinct CDR3 sequences, roughly 27% seen once. The V and J ends lost 5 bases and 7 bases respectively, with 21 bases between them. The CDR3 is made up of 15 amino acids. Germline V lookup: CDR1 DFQATT, CDR2 SNEGSKA (reference sequence). The data belong to a study of post-analysis software for immune sequencing data. Study-wide background: The courses of disease that were included comprised relapsing-remitting, secondary progressive and progressive-relapsing multiple sclerosis. Broader study findings: TRBV segments more frequent in patients than in controls numbered a few and included TRBV5-6, TRBV5-1 and TRBV20-1. A significant reduction in normalized Chao1 diversity was observed in multiple sclerosis patients versus controls.

The clonotype comes from a girl aged 5 to 17 with multiple sclerosis. The V call is TRBV20-1, the J call TRBJ1-5; maybe TRBD1 (6 bases). The material sequenced was blood. The CDR3 nucleotides are TGCAGTGCTGGGGGGCGGTTCTGGACCCCACAGCCCCAGCATTTT. This codes for CSAGGRFWTPQPQHF.